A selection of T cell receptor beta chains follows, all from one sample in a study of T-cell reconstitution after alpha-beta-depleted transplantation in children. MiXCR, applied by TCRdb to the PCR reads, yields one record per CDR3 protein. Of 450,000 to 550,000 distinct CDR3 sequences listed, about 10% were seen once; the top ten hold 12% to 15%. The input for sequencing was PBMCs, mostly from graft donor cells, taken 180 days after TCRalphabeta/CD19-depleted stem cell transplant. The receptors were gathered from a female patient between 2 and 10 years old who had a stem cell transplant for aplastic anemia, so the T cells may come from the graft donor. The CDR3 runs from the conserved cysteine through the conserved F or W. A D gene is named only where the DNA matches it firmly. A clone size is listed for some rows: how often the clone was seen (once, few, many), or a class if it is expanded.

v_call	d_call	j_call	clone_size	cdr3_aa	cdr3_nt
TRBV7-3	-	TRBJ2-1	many	CASSPGLNEQFF	TGTGCCAGCAGCCCGGGCCTAAATGAGCAGTTCTTC
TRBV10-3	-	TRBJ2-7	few	CAISESGGRGYEQYF	TGTGCCATCAGTGAGTCAGGCGGCCGCGGATACGAGCAGTACTTC
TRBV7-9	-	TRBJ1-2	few	CASSLGPLNYGYTF	TGCGCCAGCAGCTTGGGACCGCTTAACTATGGCTACACCTTC
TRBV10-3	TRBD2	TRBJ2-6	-	CAISDLSGRASGANVLTF	TGTGCCATCAGTGATCTAAGCGGGAGGGCCTCTGGGGCCAACGTCCTGACTTTC
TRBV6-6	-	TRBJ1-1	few	CASSYSREVAFF	TGTGCCAGCAGTTACTCCAGGGAGGTAGCTTTCTTT
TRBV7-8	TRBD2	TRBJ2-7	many	CASSFAGGAGEQYF	TGTGCCAGCAGCTTCGCGGGGGGGGCCGGGGAGCAGTACTTC
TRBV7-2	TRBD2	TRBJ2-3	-	CASSLGTSAIPTDTQYF	TGTGCCAGCAGCTTAGGGACTAGCGCTATCCCCACAGATACGCAGTATTTT
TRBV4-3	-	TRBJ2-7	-	CASSQGLGGLGYEQYF	TGCGCCAGCAGCCAAGGGTTAGGGGGGCTGGGCTACGAGCAGTACTTC
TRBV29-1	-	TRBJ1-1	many	CSVAGRENTEAFF	TGCAGCGTTGCCGGCAGGGAGAACACTGAAGCTTTCTTT
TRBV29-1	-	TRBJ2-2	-	CSVEDPSPNTGELFF	TGCAGCGTTGAAGATCCCTCGCCGAACACCGGGGAGCTGTTTTTT
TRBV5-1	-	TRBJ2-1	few	CASSLDWGDEQFF	TGCGCCAGCAGCTTGGATTGGGGAGATGAGCAGTTCTTC
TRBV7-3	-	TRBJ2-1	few	CASSLTGPGAHNEQFF	TGTGCCAGCAGCTTAACGGGCCCGGGAGCCCACAATGAGCAGTTCTTC
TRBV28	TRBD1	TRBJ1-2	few	CASRVTGYNYGYTF	TGTGCCAGCAGAGTGACAGGGTACAACTATGGCTACACCTTC
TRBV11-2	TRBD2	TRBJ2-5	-	CASSRGGAPQETQYF	TGTGCCAGCAGCCGGGGGGGGGCACCCCAAGAGACCCAGTACTTC
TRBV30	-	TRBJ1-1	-	CAWTRPKGQGGAFF	TGTGCCTGGACCCGCCCGAAGGGCCAGGGAGGAGCTTTCTTT
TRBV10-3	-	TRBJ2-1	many	CAISGTDYNEQFF	TGTGCCATCAGCGGGACGGATTACAATGAGCAGTTCTTC
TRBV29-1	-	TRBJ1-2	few	CSVESGEYRLGGYTF	TGCAGCGTTGAGTCAGGGGAATATAGACTTGGTGGCTACACCTTC
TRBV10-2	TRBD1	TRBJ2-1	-	CASRTGESNEQFF	TGCGCCAGCAGGACAGGGGAGAGCAATGAGCAGTTCTTC
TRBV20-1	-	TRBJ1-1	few	CSARDWKGENTEAFF	TGCAGTGCTAGAGATTGGAAGGGGGAGAACACTGAAGCTTTCTTT
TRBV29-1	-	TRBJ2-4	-	CSVEPLLSKNIQYF	TGCAGCGTTGAGCCACTGCTCTCCAAAAACATTCAGTACTTC
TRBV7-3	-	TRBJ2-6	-	CASSLSPYSGANVLTF	TGTGCCAGCAGCTTATCCCCATACTCTGGGGCCAACGTCCTGACTTTC